These 18 T cell receptor beta chains were all obtained from the same sample, sequenced in a study of technical replicates of blood from a handful of donors. Here immunoSEQ multiplex PCR was the method, and the copy in TCRdb shows in-frame clones only, minus some. The table has about 68,000 clones, roughly 97% seen once. Sequencing used T cells isolated from PBMCs. The receptors stem from a human donor in good health.

CDR3 sequence (DNA): TGTGCCAGCAGTCACGGACTAGCGGGAGGTTCCCGGGAGCAGTACTTC. The encoded protein is CASSHGLAGGSREQYF. The V and J genes are TRBV11-2 and TRBJ2-7; 14 positions match TRBD2. V was pared by 6 bases and J by 7 bases, with 11 bases of the junction left unmatched. Germline CDR1 is SGHAT and CDR2 is FQNNGV. This CDR3 has 16 amino acids.

The chain uses TRBV5-1 and TRBJ1-2, with 10 bases identical to TRBD1. This CDR3 spans 16 amino acids. Trimming at V came to 0 bases and at J to 7 bases, leaving 9 bases not matched to a gene. Per the germline V gene, CDR1 is SGHRS and CDR2 is YFSETQ. CDR3 residues: CASSLAEGQGMGGYTF. CDR3 DNA: TGCGCCAGCAGCTTGGCCGAGGGACAGGGGATGGGTGGCTACACCTTC. The whole variable domain, remainder taken from reference TRBV5-1 and TRBJ1-2, is KAGVTQTPRYLIKTRGQQVTLSCSPISGHRSVSWYQQTPGQGLQFLFEYFSETQRNKGNFPGRFSGRQFSNSRSEMNVSTLELGDSALYLCASSLAEGQGMGGYTFGSGTRLTVV.

This rearrangement joins TRBV18 to TRBJ2-5; 7 bases agree with TRBD1. CDR3 length: 13 amino acids. V shed 3 bases, J shed 2 bases, and the junction held 0 bases outside the gene matches. CDR1 is KGHSH and CDR2 is LQKENI in the germline V gene. CDR3 bases: TGTGCCAGCTCACCGGGACAGCAAGAGACCCAGTACTTC. Its translation is CASSPGQQETQYF.

The chain has TRBV28 and TRBJ2-3; a weak D match, TRBD1 (8 bases). V lost 0 bases and J lost 7, with 20 bases in between. The V gene's germline CDR1 is MDHEN and CDR2 SYDVKM. This CDR3 comprises 17 residues. The CDR3 protein is CASSLWEAGQVEYTQYF. The CDR3 bases are TGTGCCAGCAGTTTATGGGAAGCGGGACAGGTGGAATATACGCAGTATTTT.

V is TRBV9 and J is TRBJ2-7; possibly TRBD2 for D (6 bases). The CDR3 covers 14 residues. V lost 4 bases and J 1 base, leaving 12 bases between the germline ends. CDR1 is SGDLS and CDR2 is YYNGEE in the germline V gene. The CDR3 DNA follows: TGTGCCAGCAGCCCAATGACTAGTTCCTACGAGCAGTACTTC. It translates to CASSPMTSSYEQYF.

The V gene is TRBV5-4, the J gene TRBJ2-2; D is perhaps TRBD1 (5 bases). Trimming pared 2 bases from V and 7 bases from J, leaving 18 bases between. CDR3 size: 16 residues. CDR1 and CDR2 from the germline V gene are SGHNT and YYREEE (reference sequence). CDR3 amino acids: CASSFGVGADGGELFF. CDR3 DNA sequence: TGTGCCAGCAGCTTTGGGGTTGGGGCGGACGGCGGGGAGCTGTTTTTT. The variable domain in full, with the rest retrieved from reference TRBV5-4 and TRBJ2-2, is ETGVTQSPTHLIKTRGQQVTLRCSSQSGHNTVSWYQQALGQGPQFIFQYYREEENGRGNFPPRFSGLQFPNYSSELNVNALELDDSALYLCASSFGVGADGGELFFGEGSRLTVL.

The chain uses TRBV29-1 and TRBJ1-2; a possible D gene is TRBD1 (6 bases). With 4 bases removed from V and 5 bases from J, the gap between germline ends came to 11 bases. CDR3 length equals 12 residues. The germline CDR1 and CDR2 sequences are SQVTM and ANQGSEA. CDR3 in amino acids: CSVVRQEYGYTF. The CDR3 DNA follows: TGCAGCGTTGTCCGACAGGAGTATGGCTACACCTTC.

The V call is TRBV19, the J call TRBJ2-7; 9 bases align to TRBD1. Germline V gene sequence: CDR1 LNHDA, CDR2 SQIVND (reference sequence). The CDR3 covers 14 residues. Trimming took 7 bases from V and 5 from J; bases not matched to a gene: 9. CDR3 sequence: CASTPGQGFNEQYF. Here the CDR3 DNA reads TGTGCCAGTACTCCGGGACAGGGATTTAACGAGCAGTACTTC. Based on the CDR3 plus reference TRBV19 and TRBJ2-7, the full variable domain is DGGITQSPKYLFRKEGQNVTLSCEQNLNHDAMYWYRQDPGQGLRLIYYSQIVNDFQKGDIAEGYSVSREKKESFPLTVTSAQKNPTAFYLCASTPGQGFNEQYFGPGTRLTVT.

The chain recombines TRBV28 with TRBJ2-7; D not resolved. Germline CDR1 reads MDHEN; CDR2 reads SYDVKM. Trimming removed 2 bases from V and 2 bases from J, with 10 bases in between. The CDR3 spans 14 residues. Here the CDR3 reads CASSLGANPYEQYF. The CDR3 nucleotides read TGTGCCAGCAGTTTAGGAGCGAATCCCTACGAGCAGTACTTC.

J is TRBJ2-2 and V is TRBV7-6; possibly TRBD2 for D (5 bases). Trimming left V 5 bases short and J 0 bases short, with 10 bases between. The CDR3 has 15 residues. The germline CDR1 and CDR2 sequences are SGHVS and FNYEAQ. This CDR3 reads CASSVWGANTGELFF. The CDR3 DNA reads TGTGCCAGCAGCGTCTGGGGAGCGAACACCGGGGAGCTGTTTTTT.

The J gene is TRBJ2-3, the V gene TRBV2, with TRBD2 matching over 10 bases. Germline values: CDR1 SNHLY, CDR2 FYNNEI. The CDR3 has 17 amino acids. With V trimmed by 3 bases and J by 4 bases, 10 bases remained unmatched. DNA for the CDR3: TGTGCCAGCAGTGATGTTGAAATAGCGGGAGGCCCAGATACGCAGTATTTT. It is translated as CASSDVEIAGGPDTQYF. Full variable domain (missing parts from reference TRBV2 and TRBJ2-3): EPEVTQTPSHQVTQMGQEVILRCVPISNHLYFYWYRQILGQKVEFLVSFYNNEISEKSEIFDDQFSVERPDGSNFTLKIRSTKLEDSAMYFCASSDVEIAGGPDTQYFGPGTRLTVL.

This chain uses TRBV29-1 with TRBJ1-1; TRBD1 is a possible D gene (5 bases). CDR1 is SQVTM and CDR2 is ANQGSEA in the germline V gene. With 4 bases removed from V and 4 bases from J, the gap between germline ends came to 10 bases. The CDR3 sequence is 12 residues long. The CDR3 DNA follows: TGCAGCGTTGTAGGTAGGGGCACTGAAGCTTTCTTT. Protein product: CSVVGRGTEAFF.

This rearrangement joins TRBV2 to TRBJ2-1; 8 bases are a match to TRBD2. Trimming removed 4 bases from V and 4 bases from J; junction bases left unmatched: 18. The CDR3 length is 19 residues. Germline V gene lookup returns CDR1 SNHLY and CDR2 FYNNEI. CDR3 residues: CASSVPGSGGSGGYNEQFF. Written as DNA, the CDR3 is TGTGCCAGCAGTGTTCCTGGTTCGGGCGGGAGCGGGGGTTACAATGAGCAGTTCTTC.

This chain uses TRBV29-1 with TRBJ1-1; D ambiguous. CDR3 size: 10 residues. V lost 4 bases and J lost 11, with 11 bases in between. CDR1 SQVTM and CDR2 ANQGSEA come from the germline V gene. The CDR3 sequence is CSVVIQAAFF. The DNA of the CDR3 is TGCAGCGTTGTGATCCAGGCGGCTTTCTTT.

V and J are TRBV5-1 and TRBJ2-5, with TRBD2 identical over 7 bases. CDR1 SGHRS and CDR2 YFSETQ come from the germline V gene. This CDR3 is built from 13 residues. V was pared by 4 bases and J by 9 bases, with 9 bases of the junction left unmatched. The CDR3 region is CASSDPSGSAQYF. In DNA form, the CDR3 reads TGCGCCAGCAGCGATCCTAGCGGCTCGGCCCAGTACTTC. Variable domain in full (rest from reference TRBV5-1 and TRBJ2-5): KAGVTQTPRYLIKTRGQQVTLSCSPISGHRSVSWYQQTPGQGLQFLFEYFSETQRNKGNFPGRFSGRQFSNSRSEMNVSTLELGDSALYLCASSDPSGSAQYFGPGTRLLVL.

The chain links TRBV7-8 to TRBJ1-2, with TRBD1 matching 9 bases. J lost 3 bases, V lost 8 bases, and 4 bases had no gene match. CDR3 length: 13 amino acids. From germline, CDR1 is SGHVS and CDR2 FQNEAQ. The CDR3 DNA sequence: TGTGCCAGCGGGGACAGGGCTTACTATGGCTACACCTTC. Residues: CASGDRAYYGYTF.

The V call is TRBV28, the J call TRBJ1-5; maybe TRBD1 (5 bases). This CDR3 contains 15 residues. Trimming took off 2 bases at V and 3 bases at J, with 11 bases between the two ends. Germline CDR1 MDHEN, CDR2 SYDVKM. The CDR3 is CASSLAGVNNQPQHF. The DNA for the CDR3 is TGTGCCAGCAGTTTAGCGGGGGTTAACAATCAGCCCCAGCATTTT.

CDR3 DNA sequence: TGTGCCAGCAGTTTAGAAGGGGGCAATCAGCCCCAGCATTTT. The encoded protein is CASSLEGGNQPQHF. The chain links TRBV28 to TRBJ1-5; D possibly corresponds to TRBD1 (5 bases). Germline CDR1 MDHEN, CDR2 SYDVKM. Trimming took off 2 bases at V and 2 bases at J, with 7 bases between the two ends. CDR3 length: 14 amino acids.